The 6 T cell receptor beta chains presented below share a single source sample, sequenced in a study of OX40 agonist ivuxolimab in advanced cancers. Data came from immunoSEQ multiplex PCR; TCRdb stores just in-frame clones and leaves some out. Among under 30,000 clones listed, 92% were seen once. Material: CD4+ or CD8+ T cells sorted from blood, obtained in a trial of the OX40 agonist ivuxolimab. Receptors originate from an adult with an advanced solid tumor such as melanoma, head and neck, liver or kidney cancer.

This CDR3 is CASSLPGDGVGYTF. Here the CDR3 DNA reads TGTGCCAGCAGCTTACCAGGGGATGGTGTTGGCTACACCTTC. V usage is TRBV7-3 and J usage is TRBJ1-2; possible D gene TRBD1, 6 bases. CDR1 and CDR2 from the germline V gene are SGHTA and FQGTGA. Trimming cost V 2 bases and J 7 bases, with 14 bases left between them. This CDR3 has 14 residues.

In this sample, this clone turned up a few times. The chain uses TRBV4-1 and TRBJ1-6; TRBD1 is a possible D gene (6 bases). Germline assignment: CDR1 MGHRA and CDR2 YSYEKL. This CDR3 has 15 residues. The V and J ends lost 2 bases and 7 bases respectively, with 12 bases between them. CDR3 nucleotides: TGCGCCAGCAGCCAACTCGGGACAAGGAATTCACCCCTCCACTTT. It specifies CASSQLGTRNSPLHF.

This clone occurred a few times. The chain carries TRBV5-1 and TRBJ2-5, with D maybe TRBD2 (7 bases). The germline V gene has CDR1 SGHRS and CDR2 YFSETQ. This CDR3 has 18 residues. V shed 7 bases and J shed 0 bases, with 25 bases lying between them. This CDR3 is CASLGGGDGQKYQETQYF. Here the CDR3 DNA reads TGCGCCAGCCTGGGAGGGGGGGATGGACAGAAGTACCAAGAGACCCAGTACTTC.

This clone was seen just once. V usage is TRBV7-6 and J usage is TRBJ2-5; D may be TRBD1 (6 bases). Trimming removed 8 bases from V and 1 base from J, with 14 bases in between. CDR1 is SGHVS and CDR2 is FNYEAQ in the germline V gene. The CDR3 is made up of 14 amino acids. The chain's CDR3 is CASDAGTRQETQYF. DNA of the CDR3: TGTGCCAGCGACGCCGGGACACGCCAAGAGACCCAGTACTTC.

The rearrangement joins TRBV5-1 to TRBJ2-7, with 7 positions matching TRBD1. After removal of 0 bases from V and 4 bases from J, the junction contained 4 bases not matched to a gene. Per germline, CDR1 SGHRS and CDR2 YFSETQ. The CDR3 consists of 14 residues. CDR3 sequence: CASSLAGTAYEQYF. The CDR3, as DNA: TGCGCCAGCAGCTTGGCTGGGACAGCGTACGAGCAGTACTTC.

J is TRBJ2-3 and V is TRBV30, with D hard to call. The germline gives CDR1 GTSNPN, CDR2 SVGIG (reference sequence). The V gene lost 5 bases and the J gene lost 6 bases, with 12 bases spanning the gap. The CDR3 is made up of 12 amino acids. CDR3 in DNA: TGTGCCTGGGGGGAAGGCGCGGATACGCAGTATTTT. Amino acids: CAWGEGADTQYF.